A single T cell receptor (beta chain) is shown here with its context. This entry is derived from a study of T cell responses to AZD1222 COVID-19 vaccine. Assay: immunoSEQ multiplex PCR; the TCRdb copy retains only in-frame clones and omits some. The table records under 80,000 clones, approximately 89% of them present only once. Trimming left V 6 bases short and J 7 bases short, with 19 bases between. The CDR3 consists of 14 residues. Germline V CDR1 and CDR2: KGHSH, LQKENI. The receptor comes from an adult in good health. The J gene is TRBJ2-7, the V gene TRBV18; TRBD1 is a possible D gene (7 bases). This sample comprised peripheral blood, obtained on day 0 of AZD1222 vaccination. The chain's CDR3 is CASSLIEGAGEQYF. DNA of the CDR3: TGTGCCAGCTCGCTAATCGAGGGGGCGGGGGAGCAGTACTTC.